Listed below are T cell receptor beta chains from one sample, sequenced in a study of Graves' ophthalmopathy and Graves' hyperthyroidism. Each CDR3 protein is one row after TCRdb ran MiXCR on the multiplex PCR reads. This table has 300,000 to 500,000 distinct CDR3 sequences, 15% appearing once. Specimen: peripheral blood. Source of these receptors: a young woman with stable Graves' hyperthyroidism. Both conserved end residues are part of each CDR3. The D gene is left open where the match is weak.

d_call,v_call,cdr3_aa
-,TRBV11-2,CASRSDKTTYEQYF
TRBD1,TRBV12-3/TRBV12-4,CASSLGQGGIDHQETQYF
TRBD1,TRBV6-5,CASSSMGTGNYGYTF
-,TRBV12-3/TRBV12-4,CASSDSRWETQYF
-,TRBV12-3/TRBV12-4,CASSLDFSYEQYF
TRBD1,TRBV15,CATSRVSGTGPWGYTF
-,TRBV7-2,CASSLSYDYEQYF
-,TRBV12-3/TRBV12-4,CASSLGTDVYGYTF
-,TRBV5-1,CASRSGPDRVGETQYF
TRBD1,TRBV6-1,CASNDRGLWNSPLHF
-,TRBV24-1,CATSLGRNTEAFF
-,TRBV9,CASSVVPETGELFF
-,TRBV20-1,CSAPGNTEAFF
TRBD1,TRBV20-1,CSAAGTVNYGYTF
TRBD1,TRBV5-1,CASSRQRQGVAEAFF
TRBD1,TRBV12-5,CASGLSQGVAYEQYF
-,TRBV12-3/TRBV12-4,CASSLGRVYQPQHF
-,TRBV19,CASSISGGTDYGYTF
TRBD1,TRBV6-5,CASSYRRTGRSQETQYF
-,TRBV20-1,CSATTPTADRYATSYTF
-,TRBV29-1,CSVESIRGGGNTIYF
-,TRBV3-1,CASRGSLGAETQYF
-,TRBV6-1,CASRPKGHHSTEAFF
-,TRBV19,CASSGSYGELFF
-,TRBV5-1,CASRDNTEAFF
TRBD2,TRBV20-1,CSASPGLAGTGELFF
TRBD1,TRBV7-2,CASSSRDRANEQYF